This T cell receptor beta chain was found in a study of control samples from healthy donors and cancer patients. The method was immunoSEQ multiplex PCR; TCRdb's version includes in-frame clones alone and lacks a portion of them. The sample consists of 90,000 to 100,000 clones, approximately 78% of them appearing once. This clone was counted once. The sequencing sample was made of blood. The sequence was collected from a man aged 60-69 years in good health.

CDR3 residues: CASSPSASGRHQETQYF. CDR3 DNA sequence: TGTGCCAGCTCACCCTCTGCGAGCGGGAGGCACCAAGAGACCCAGTACTTC. The genes are TRBV18 and TRBJ2-5; 9 nucleotides agree with TRBD2. The V gene's germline CDR1 is KGHSH and CDR2 LQKENI. CDR3 length: 17 residues. J was trimmed by 0 bases and V by 3 bases; bases with no gene match: 8.